The next 29 T cell receptor beta chains were all read from a single sample in a study of cytomegalovirus exposure and HLA in healthy donors. Some clones are missing from TCRdb's copy, which holds only in-frame ones; the method was immunoSEQ multiplex PCR. The sample shows around 160,000 clones, around 81% of them seen only once. Input material: PBMCs. Receptors originate from a man younger than 40 in good health and CMV-seropositive.

The J gene is TRBJ1-3, the V gene TRBV18; TRBD1 agrees at 8 bases. The CDR3 totals 19 residues. The V gene's germline CDR1 is KGHSH and CDR2 LQKENI. Trimming removed 3 bases from V and 0 bases from J; junction bases left unmatched: 13. The CDR3 here is CASSPNKGTGGSSGNTIYF. The DNA of the CDR3 is TGTGCCAGCTCACCGAACAAGGGGACAGGCGGTTCCTCTGGAAACACCATATATTTT.

The V gene is TRBV27, the J gene TRBJ1-1; tentatively, D is TRBD1 (5 bases). CDR1 is MNHEY and CDR2 is SMNVEV in the germline V gene (reference sequence). The ends were cut back, 3 bases at V and 4 bases at J, with 15 bases in the middle. The CDR3 extends over 15 amino acids. The CDR3 region has the DNA TGTGCCAGCAGTTTTCGCCCAGGGCTATCCACTGAAGCTTTCTTT. This sequence encodes CASSFRPGLSTEAFF.

This clone showed up just once. The chain joins TRBV4-3 to TRBJ2-4, with D maybe TRBD2 (6 bases). This CDR3 is 17 amino acids long. The V end was cut by 1 base, the J end by 0 bases, with 13 bases between. Looked up from germline, CDR1 is LGHNA and CDR2 is YSLEER. CDR3 loop: CASSQAFAGGAKNIQYF. The CDR3 DNA is TGCGCCAGCAGCCAAGCCTTTGCCGGGGGAGCCAAAAACATTCAGTACTTC.

The chain has TRBV9 and TRBJ1-2; D unclear. Germline V gene data show CDR1 as SGDLS and CDR2 as YYNGEE. Deletions cut 0 bases from V and 8 bases from J, with 11 bases between. This CDR3 has 13 amino acids. The CDR3 loop is CASSVAGLSGYTF. CDR3 DNA: TGTGCCAGCAGCGTAGCAGGCCTTTCGGGCTACACCTTC.

The chain recombines TRBV10-3 with TRBJ2-1; 7 bases are shared with TRBD2. V was pared by 5 bases and J by 6 bases, with 13 bases of the junction left unmatched. The CDR3 has 16 amino acids. Germline V CDR1 and CDR2: ENHRY, SYGVKD. The chain's CDR3 is CAISLAASGLGNEQFF. CDR3 nucleotide sequence: TGTGCCATCAGTCTAGCGGCCTCGGGTTTGGGCAATGAGCAGTTCTTC.

The chain is built from TRBV27 and TRBJ2-7; D not certain. V was cut by 3 bases and J by 3 bases, with 6 bases left in between. CDR3 length: 12 amino acids. Germline assignment: CDR1 MNHEY and CDR2 SMNVEV (reference sequence). In DNA form, the CDR3 reads TGTGCCAGCAGTTTGCTCGGCTACGAGCAGTACTTC. This sequence encodes CASSLLGYEQYF.

The genes are TRBV6-6 and TRBJ2-2; 8 bases agree with TRBD1. The CDR3 has 15 amino acids. V was clipped by 6 bases and J by 4 bases; unmatched bases: 7. Germline CDR1 MNHNY, CDR2 SVGAGI (reference sequence). The CDR3 DNA sequence: TGTGCCAGCAGCACCGGGACAGGACCCACCGGGGAGCTGTTTTTT. Amino acids: CASSTGTGPTGELFF.

Only one count was recorded for this clone. Here the CDR3 DNA reads TGTGCCAGCACCCCAGGGGGTCGCACAGATACGCAGTATTTT. It encodes CASTPGGRTDTQYF. The V call is TRBV5-6, the J call TRBJ2-3; 7 bases match TRBD1. There are 14 residues in the CDR3. CDR1 SGHDT and CDR2 YYEEEE come from the germline V gene. The trim removed 6 bases at V and 1 base at J, leaving 5 bases unmatched.

The chain carries TRBV6-4 and TRBJ2-7; perhaps TRBD2 as D (7 bases). This CDR3 has 15 amino acids. Germline V CDR1 and CDR2: MRHNA, SNTAGT. Deletions cut 6 bases from V and 3 bases from J, with 18 bases between. The CDR3 is CASSLEGGGGYEQYF. The CDR3 bases are TGTGCCAGCAGCCTCGAGGGGGGGGGCGGCTACGAGCAGTACTTC.

The V call is TRBV4-1, the J call TRBJ1-2; D remains ambiguous. Trimming took 0 bases from V and 5 from J, leaving 10 bases between them. The CDR3 is 14 amino acids. Germline lookup yields CDR1 MGHRA and CDR2 YSYEKL. Here the CDR3 reads CASSQDAVGYGYTF. In nucleotides, the CDR3 is TGCGCCAGCAGCCAAGATGCGGTGGGTTATGGCTACACCTTC.

This chain connects TRBV6-6 to TRBJ2-3, with 7 bases that match TRBD2. V lost 7 bases and J lost 1; bases outside the gene matches: 8. In germline, CDR1 is MNHNY, CDR2 SVGAGI (reference sequence). CDR3 length equals 15 residues. Here the CDR3 DNA reads TGTGCCAGCAACGACAGCGGGAAGGGCACAGATACGCAGTATTTT. Translation gives CASNDSGKGTDTQYF.

For the CDR3, the DNA is TGCGCCAGCAGCTTTCTCCGTCATGAAAAACTGTTTTTT. Amino acid sequence: CASSFLRHEKLFF. The V gene is TRBV5-1, the J gene TRBJ1-4, with D uncertain. Germline V lookup: CDR1 SGHRS, CDR2 YFSETQ. V lost 2 bases and J 6 bases, leaving 8 bases between the germline ends. There are 13 residues in the CDR3.

The J gene is TRBJ1-1, the V gene TRBV2; a weak D match, TRBD1 (6 bases). The germline V gene has CDR1 SNHLY and CDR2 FYNNEI. The CDR3 extends over 13 amino acids. Trimming removed 5 bases from V and 12 bases from J, with 19 bases in between. CDR3 residues: CASSPWGGLGPFF. The CDR3 DNA sequence: TGTGCCAGCAGTCCTTGGGGGGGCCTGGGTCCTTTCTTT.

This chain uses TRBV7-3 with TRBJ2-1; no definite D call. The V end was cut by 5 bases, the J end by 5 bases, with 7 bases between. CDR3 length: 12 amino acids. The germline V gene has CDR1 SGHTA and CDR2 FQGTGA. This CDR3 reads CASSPGHNEQFF. In nucleotides, the CDR3 is TGTGCCAGCAGCCCCGGTCACAATGAGCAGTTCTTC.

The V gene is TRBV6-5, the J gene TRBJ2-7, with TRBD1 identical over 12 bases. Germline V gene data show CDR1 as MNHEY and CDR2 as SVGAGI. J gave up 5 bases and V 8 bases, and 4 bases lay outside the gene matches. The CDR3 contains 13 residues. The CDR3 here is CASGDRGLHEQYF. In DNA, the CDR3 is TGTGCCAGCGGGGACAGGGGGCTTCACGAGCAGTACTTC.

This rearrangement joins TRBV25-1 to TRBJ1-2; TRBD1 might be the D (6 bases). The germline CDR1 and CDR2 sequences are MGHDK and SYGVNS. V lost 3 bases and J 8 bases, leaving 19 bases between the germline ends. CDR3 size: 15 residues. For the CDR3, the DNA is TGTGCCAGCAGTGATCAGCAAGAGGGGGTAAGGGGCTACACCTTC. Amino acids: CASSDQQEGVRGYTF.

The rearrangement uses TRBV7-9 and TRBJ1-1; 7 nucleotides agree with TRBD1. CDR3 length equals 14 residues. J lost 4 bases, V lost 4 bases, and 6 bases had no gene match. CDR1 and CDR2 (germline): SEHNR, FQNEAQ (reference sequence). The DNA of the CDR3 is TGTGCCAGCAGCTCTGACAGGGACCGCACTGAAGCTTTCTTT. Its protein product is CASSSDRDRTEAFF.

In DNA form, the CDR3 reads TGCGCCAGCAGCGGGGTACAGGGGGATATGGCAGATACGCAGTATTTT. This translates into CASSGVQGDMADTQYF. The rearrangement uses TRBV5-1 and TRBJ2-3; TRBD1 matches at 8 bases. Per the germline V gene, CDR1 is SGHRS and CDR2 is YFSETQ. The CDR3 runs to 16 residues. Trimming at V came to 4 bases and at J to 4 bases, leaving 11 bases not matched to a gene. The whole variable domain, remainder taken from reference TRBV5-1 and TRBJ2-3, is KAGVTQTPRYLIKTRGQQVTLSCSPISGHRSVSWYQQTPGQGLQFLFEYFSETQRNKGNFPGRFSGRQFSNSRSEMNVSTLELGDSALYLCASSGVQGDMADTQYFGPGTRLTVL.

This sequence joins TRBV6-6 and TRBJ2-7; 7 positions agree with TRBD1. The CDR3 loop spans 15 amino acids. Germline lookup yields CDR1 MNHNY and CDR2 SVGAGI (reference sequence). J was trimmed by 3 bases and V by 8 bases; bases with no gene match: 13. CDR3 DNA: TGTGCCAGCCACATGGTCGGGACAGCGGTCTACGAGCAGTACTTC. Protein sequence: CASHMVGTAVYEQYF.

This chain connects TRBV7-6 to TRBJ1-5; weak D call: TRBD1 (6 bases). The length of the CDR3 is 14 residues. Germline CDR1 reads SGHVS; CDR2 reads FNYEAQ. Between the trimmed V and J ends, which lost 5 bases and 2 bases, there was a span of 10 bases. The CDR3 sequence: CASSPHRGNQPQHF. Written as DNA, the CDR3 is TGTGCCAGCAGCCCTCACAGGGGCAATCAGCCCCAGCATTTT. The full variable domain, with the rest looked up from reference TRBV7-6 and TRBJ1-5, is GAGVSQSPRYKVTKRGQDVALRCDPISGHVSLYWYRQALGQGPEFLTYFNYEAQQDKSGLPNDRFSAERPEGSISTLTIQRTEQRDSAMYRCASSPHRGNQPQHFGDGTRLSIL.

The gene calls are TRBV2 and TRBJ1-6, with unresolved D. The CDR3 is 18 residues long. Trimming cost V 4 bases and J 7 bases, with 23 bases left between them. The V gene's germline CDR1 is SNHLY and CDR2 FYNNEI. CDR3 loop: CASSAFFGQVGENSPLHF. The CDR3 nucleotides read TGTGCCAGCAGTGCGTTCTTCGGCCAAGTGGGAGAGAATTCACCCCTCCACTTT.

This clone was found a few times. The rearrangement links TRBV27 to TRBJ1-2; weak D call: TRBD1 (5 bases). Germline-derived CDR1 and CDR2 are MNHEY and SMNVEV (reference sequence). The CDR3 has 12 residues. V shed 5 bases and J shed 4 bases, with 8 bases lying between them. For the CDR3, the DNA is TGTGCCAGCAGTCACGACAGCTATGGCTACACCTTC. Protein product: CASSHDSYGYTF.

The V and J genes are TRBV6-5 and TRBJ1-2; 11 nucleotides match TRBD1. Germline CDR1 is MNHEY and CDR2 is SVGAGI. The CDR3 loop spans 15 amino acids. Trimming removed 0 bases from V and 8 bases from J; junction bases left unmatched: 5. The CDR3 is CASSYSRTGGLGYTF. Here the CDR3 DNA reads TGTGCCAGCAGTTACTCACGGACAGGGGGCTTAGGCTACACCTTC.

This clone was counted once. The V call is TRBV27, the J call TRBJ2-7; tentatively, D is TRBD1 (5 bases). Trimming removed 2 bases at V and 9 bases at J, with 26 bases between. The CDR3 contains 17 residues. Germline V gene lookup returns CDR1 MNHEY and CDR2 SMNVEV (reference sequence). CDR3 DNA: TGTGCCAGCAGTTTAGCAGGGCCGACAGTCTCAGGCACAGCGCAGTACTTC. Residues: CASSLAGPTVSGTAQYF.

The chain combines TRBV5-1 with TRBJ2-1, with 7 bases that match TRBD2. V gave up 4 bases and J gave up 0 bases; unmatched junction bases: 4. CDR3 size: 15 residues. Germline V CDR1 and CDR2: SGHRS, YFSETQ. The CDR3 reads CASSLGGSSYNEQFF. The CDR3, as DNA: TGCGCCAGCAGCCTCGGCGGGAGCTCCTACAATGAGCAGTTCTTC.

The V and J genes are TRBV7-2 and TRBJ2-5; 13 nucleotides agree with TRBD2. The germline V gene has CDR1 SGHTA and CDR2 FQGNSA. Trimming removed 5 bases from V and 5 bases from J; junction bases left unmatched: 5. The length of the CDR3 is 15 residues. The CDR3 DNA reads as TGTGCCAGCAGCATACTAGCGGGGGGGCTGGAGACCCAGTACTTC. This gives the protein CASSILAGGLETQYF.

The rearrangement links TRBV18 to TRBJ1-1, with TRBD1 identical over 10 bases. The J segment lost 5 bases and the V segment lost 1 base, leaving 7 bases of the junction unmatched. This CDR3 has 16 residues. From germline, CDR1 is KGHSH and CDR2 LQKENI. The CDR3 nucleotides are TGTGCCAGCTCACCACGGACGGGACAGGGGATAACTGAAGCTTTCTTT. It codes for CASSPRTGQGITEAFF.

The chain carries TRBV18 and TRBJ2-3; 11 bases line up with TRBD2. CDR3 length: 16 residues. Germline CDR1 reads KGHSH; CDR2 reads LQKENI. V shed 9 bases and J 3 bases; nucleotides not matched to a gene: 11. The CDR3 DNA reads TGTGCCAGTGAATCTCTAGCGGGGGGCGGAACAGATACGCAGTATTTT. It codes for CASESLAGGGTDTQYF.

The chain recombines TRBV6-5 with TRBJ2-1, with D perhaps TRBD2 (5 bases). Germline lookup yields CDR1 MNHEY and CDR2 SVGAGI. The CDR3 extends over 14 amino acids. Trimming cost V 4 bases and J 7 bases, with 14 bases left between them. The CDR3 DNA is TGTGCCAGCAGTTCCCCGGGCCGAGGGAATGAGCAGTTCTTC. It specifies CASSSPGRGNEQFF.